Each of the 29 T cell receptor beta chains below was sequenced from the same sample in a study of OX40 agonist ivuxolimab in advanced cancers. Here immunoSEQ multiplex PCR was the method, and the copy in TCRdb shows in-frame clones only, minus some. The sample lists tens of thousands of clones, about three quarters occurring once. The sample in question was CD4+ or CD8+ T cells sorted from blood, obtained in a trial of the OX40 agonist ivuxolimab. Receptors originate from an adult with an advanced solid tumor such as melanoma, head and neck, liver or kidney cancer.

This clone showed up just once. This chain links TRBV6-1 with TRBJ1-2, with 11 nucleotides matching TRBD1. This CDR3 comprises 15 residues. Germline V lookup: CDR1 MNHNS, CDR2 SASEGT. Germline trimming cut 3 bases from V and 5 bases from J; bases unmatched to any gene: 5. The CDR3 region is CASSDNRDRGYGYTF. The DNA for the CDR3 is TGTGCCAGCAGTGATAACCGGGACAGGGGGTATGGCTACACCTTC.

V gene TRBV6-5 combines with J gene TRBJ1-4; D perhaps matches TRBD1 (6 bases). Per germline, CDR1 MNHEY and CDR2 SVGAGI. The CDR3 runs 14 residues. The V gene lost 2 bases and the J gene lost 12 bases, with 16 bases spanning the gap. Here the CDR3 reads CASSYRPGQIELFF. The CDR3 DNA sequence: TGTGCCAGCAGTTACCGCCCCGGACAGATCGAACTGTTTTTT.

V gene TRBV6-4 combines with J gene TRBJ1-2; unclear D gene. The V gene lost 6 bases and the J gene lost 7 bases, with 21 bases spanning the gap. Germline values: CDR1 MRHNA, CDR2 SNTAGT. The CDR3 spans 15 residues. CDR3 in DNA: TGTGCCAGCAGCGAAACGATTTCGGGGTTCGGTGGCTACACCTTC. It yields the protein CASSETISGFGGYTF.

The chain recombines TRBV18 with TRBJ1-2; D uncertain. Germline V lookup: CDR1 KGHSH, CDR2 LQKENI. The CDR3 totals 13 residues. V lost 2 bases and J lost 4, with 8 bases in between. For the CDR3, the DNA is TGTGCCAGCTCACCAACCGGGTCCTATGGCTACACCTTC. This translates into CASSPTGSYGYTF. The full variable domain, with the rest looked up from reference TRBV18 and TRBJ1-2, is NAGVMQNPRHLVRRRGQEARLRCSPMKGHSHVYWYRQLPEEGLKFMVYLQKENIIDESGMPKERFSAEFPKEGPSILRIQQVVRGDSAAYFCASSPTGSYGYTFGSGTRLTVV.

The gene calls are TRBV10-3 and TRBJ2-2; D is perhaps TRBD2 (5 bases). Germline loops: CDR1 ENHRY, CDR2 SYGVKD. There are 15 residues in the CDR3. With 3 bases removed from V and 4 bases from J, the gap between germline ends came to 12 bases. The CDR3 bases are TGTGCCATCAGTGACTCTAGCTTAAGCACCGGGGAGCTGTTTTTT. Encoded protein: CAISDSSLSTGELFF.

The chain carries TRBV5-6 and TRBJ2-7, with D possibly matching TRBD2 (7 bases). The CDR3 sequence is 15 residues long. The V gene's germline CDR1 is SGHDT and CDR2 YYEEEE. Trimming cost V 4 bases and J 2 bases, with 16 bases left between them. The CDR3 DNA is TGTGCCAGCAGCCGGATTGGGGGGGCCACCTACGAGCAGTACTTC. It encodes CASSRIGGATYEQYF.

V gene TRBV18 combines with J gene TRBJ2-7; D unclear. From germline, CDR1 is KGHSH and CDR2 LQKENI. Deletions cut 0 bases from V and 4 bases from J, with 13 bases between. CDR3 length: 15 amino acids. CDR3 DNA sequence: TGTGCCAGCTCACCACCGTCCAGGAGCCTATACGAGCAGTACTTC. This sequence encodes CASSPPSRSLYEQYF.

The chain carries TRBV7-9 and TRBJ2-5; D is unclear. The CDR3 consists of 14 residues. Trimming took off 3 bases at V and 0 bases at J, with 8 bases between the two ends. In germline, CDR1 is SEHNR, CDR2 FQNEAQ (reference sequence). CDR3 sequence (DNA): TGTGCCAGCAGCTTTACAGCTTACCAAGAGACCCAGTACTTC. It yields the protein CASSFTAYQETQYF.

The rearrangement links TRBV6-5 to TRBJ2-7; possibly TRBD2 for D (6 bases). The CDR3 sequence is 15 residues long. The ends were cut back, 5 bases at V and 6 bases at J, with 20 bases in the middle. In germline, CDR1 is MNHEY, CDR2 SVGAGI. CDR3 protein: CASSPREPFEGEQYF. The DNA for the CDR3 is TGTGCCAGCAGTCCCCGGGAGCCATTCGAAGGCGAGCAGTACTTC.

V gene TRBV29-1 combines with J gene TRBJ2-5; 9 positions match TRBD2. The DNA matches TRBJ2-7 better at its end, which makes the J call doubtful. The CDR3 has 15 amino acids. Germline V gives CDR1 SQVTM, CDR2 ANQGSEA. CDR3 DNA sequence: TGCAGCGTTGAGGATGGAGCTAGCGGGGCCTACGAGCAGTACTTC. This encodes CSVEDGASGAYEQYF.

The chain uses TRBV19 and TRBJ1-1; perhaps TRBD1 as D (5 bases). This CDR3 has 13 amino acids. Trimming removed 5 bases at V and 9 bases at J, with 16 bases between. Germline V gene sequence: CDR1 LNHDA, CDR2 SQIVND (reference sequence). The CDR3 is CASSQPTGAQAFF. The CDR3 DNA reads as TGTGCCAGTAGTCAGCCCACCGGGGCACAAGCTTTCTTT.

The chain is built from TRBV4-2 and TRBJ2-3; D may match TRBD1 or TRBD2 (6 bases each). Germline V CDR1 and CDR2: LGHNA, YNFKEQ. V shed 0 bases and J shed 5 bases, with 12 bases lying between them. The CDR3 spans 15 residues. The CDR3 spells CASSQDRGVIDTQYF. The CDR3 DNA sequence: TGTGCCAGCAGCCAAGATAGGGGGGTAATAGATACGCAGTATTTT.

The V gene is TRBV5-4, the J gene TRBJ2-1, with 8 bases aligning to TRBD2. There are 15 residues in the CDR3. V lost 6 bases, J lost 6 bases, and 11 bases stayed unmatched. The V gene's germline CDR1 is SGHNT and CDR2 YYREEE (reference sequence). In DNA, the CDR3 is TGTGCCAGCAACGAAGCGGGAGCAGCGGGCAATGAGCAGTTCTTC. This translates into CASNEAGAAGNEQFF. Combining the CDR3 with reference TRBV5-4 and TRBJ2-1 gives the whole variable domain ETGVTQSPTHLIKTRGQQVTLRCSSQSGHNTVSWYQQALGQGPQFIFQYYREEENGRGNFPPRFSGLQFPNYSSELNVNALELDDSALYLCASNEAGAAGNEQFFGPGTRLTVL.

The chain recombines TRBV25-1 with TRBJ1-3, with D perhaps TRBD1 (5 bases). This CDR3 is built from 12 residues. V lost 6 bases and J lost 2, with 5 bases in between. Germline CDR1 reads MGHDK; CDR2 reads SYGVNS. CDR3 sequence (DNA): TGTGCCAGCAGACAGGCTGGAAACACCATATATTTT. Its translation is CASRQAGNTIYF.

This clone was picked up a small number of times. The CDR3 is CASSEGWVLHSGNTIYF. The CDR3 bases are TGCGCCAGCAGTGAGGGTTGGGTATTACACTCTGGAAACACCATATATTTT. This chain joins TRBV10-1 and TRBJ1-3; the D is unclear. Germline values: CDR1 WNHNN, CDR2 SYGVQD (reference sequence). The V and J ends lost 2 bases and 0 bases respectively, with 14 bases between them. The length of the CDR3 is 17 residues.

This chain uses TRBV6-5 with TRBJ2-3, with D unresolved. V was trimmed by 7 bases and J by 3 bases, leaving 8 bases between them. The CDR3 is 12 residues long. CDR1 and CDR2 from the germline V gene are MNHEY and SVGAGI. In DNA form, the CDR3 reads TGTGCCAGCACCCTTCAGACAGATACGCAGTATTTT. Protein product: CASTLQTDTQYF.

This clone was counted a few times. The chain couples TRBV27 to TRBJ1-6; D ambiguous. Between the trimmed V and J ends, which lost 2 bases and 10 bases, there was a span of 12 bases. Germline V lookup: CDR1 MNHEY, CDR2 SMNVEV (reference sequence). This CDR3 has 14 amino acids. CDR3 sequence reads: CASSLTDRRSPLHF. For the CDR3, the DNA is TGTGCCAGCAGTTTAACCGATCGAAGATCACCCCTCCACTTT.

This chain joins TRBV10-3 and TRBJ1-1, with 8 bases matching TRBD1. Trimming at V came to 6 bases and at J to 4 bases, leaving 4 bases not matched to a gene. The CDR3 has 13 residues. From germline, CDR1 is ENHRY and CDR2 SYGVKD. CDR3 in amino acids: CAISQDRATEAFF. Written as DNA, the CDR3 is TGTGCCATCAGCCAGGACAGGGCCACTGAAGCTTTCTTT.

The chain combines TRBV4-3 with TRBJ1-2, with D hard to call. V was cut by 0 bases and J by 0 bases, with 8 bases left in between. Per germline, CDR1 LGHNA and CDR2 YSLEER. The CDR3 has 15 amino acids. CDR3 sequence: CASSQDSNANYGYTF. The CDR3 region has the DNA TGCGCCAGCAGCCAAGATTCTAACGCTAACTATGGCTACACCTTC.

This clone has just a few counts. The chain combines TRBV28 with TRBJ2-7; a weak D match, TRBD2 (5 bases). V lost 5 bases to trimming and J lost 12 bases, with 17 bases between them. The CDR3 covers 12 residues. CDR1 is MDHEN and CDR2 is SYDVKM in the germline V gene. This chain's CDR3 is CASSLSRSGTYF. CDR3 DNA: TGTGCCAGCAGTCTCTCACGGAGCGGCACGTACTTC.

CDR3 loop: CASSYGQQETQYF. CDR3 in DNA: TGTGCCAGCAGCTACGGACAGCAAGAGACCCAGTACTTC. The chain couples TRBV11-1 to TRBJ2-5; perhaps TRBD1 as D (6 bases). V was trimmed by 4 bases and J by 2 bases, leaving 8 bases between them. This CDR3 region has 13 residues. In germline, CDR1 is SGHAT, CDR2 FQDESV (reference sequence).

The chain recombines TRBV5-1 with TRBJ2-7; 9 bases match TRBD2. CDR3 length: 16 residues. Trimming took 4 bases from V and 2 from J; bases not matched to a gene: 10. Germline CDR1 reads SGHRS; CDR2 reads YFSETQ. CDR3 amino acids: CASSRGGLAKTYEQYF. Written as DNA, the CDR3 is TGCGCCAGCAGCCGGGGAGGACTAGCGAAAACCTACGAGCAGTACTTC.

The chain carries TRBV4-2 and TRBJ1-5, with a possible D match to TRBD1 (5 bases). The CDR3 consists of 16 residues. CDR1 and CDR2 from the germline V gene are LGHNA and YNFKEQ. V lost 4 bases and J 3 bases, leaving 16 bases between the germline ends. CDR3 in amino acids: CASSPTGGGPNQPQHF. The CDR3 DNA is TGTGCCAGCAGCCCAACGGGGGGAGGTCCCAATCAGCCCCAGCATTTT.

The chain has TRBV29-1 and TRBJ1-4; D call uncertain. The CDR3 is 11 residues long. In germline, CDR1 is SQVTM, CDR2 ANQGSEA. Trimming left V 5 bases short and J 10 bases short, with 11 bases between. CDR3 coding DNA: TGCAGCGTTTACTTGGCCGGAAAACTGTTTTTT. This translates into CSVYLAGKLFF. Full variable domain (rest looked up from reference TRBV29-1 and TRBJ1-4): SAVISQKPSRDICQRGTSLTIQCQVDSQVTMMFWYRQQPGQSLTLIATANQGSEATYESGFVIDKFPISRPNLTFSTLTVSNMSPEDSSIYLCSVYLAGKLFFGSGTQLSVL.

The chain uses TRBV4-2 and TRBJ2-3, with 11 bases identical to TRBD2. With 0 bases clipped from V and 1 base from J, the junction kept 15 bases outside the gene matches. The CDR3 sequence is 21 residues long. CDR1 and CDR2 (germline): LGHNA, YNFKEQ. The CDR3 nucleotides are TGTGCCAGCAGCCAAGATCGGGGTTCGGGACTAGCGGCCTCTCGCACAGATACGCAGTATTTT. Translating gives CASSQDRGSGLAASRTDTQYF.

V and J are TRBV7-3 and TRBJ2-5; no definite D call. Germline V CDR1 and CDR2: SGHTA, FQGTGA. V gave up 4 bases and J gave up 1 base, with 7 bases separating them. CDR3 length equals 13 residues. CDR3 amino acids: CASSYSSQETQYF. CDR3 coding DNA: TGTGCCAGCAGCTATAGCAGCCAAGAGACCCAGTACTTC.

The V and J genes are TRBV12-5 and TRBJ2-1, with D perhaps given as TRBD1 or TRBD2 (6 bases each). This CDR3 is 17 amino acids long. Trimming took off 4 bases at V and 3 bases at J, with 19 bases between the two ends. Germline CDR1 and CDR2: LGHNT and FRNRAP. The CDR3 nucleotides are TGTGCTAGTGGTTCCCTGGTAGGGGGGAGAAACTACAATGAGCAGTTCTTC. Its protein is CASGSLVGGRNYNEQFF.

The chain uses TRBV7-9 and TRBJ2-5; D gene ambiguous. CDR1 is SEHNR and CDR2 is FQNEAQ in the germline V gene (reference sequence). V was clipped by 0 bases and J by 1 base, with 3 bases between them. The CDR3 has 13 amino acids. The CDR3: CASSLASQETQYF. In nucleotides, the CDR3 is TGTGCCAGCAGCTTAGCCAGCCAAGAGACCCAGTACTTC.

The CDR3 loop is CATKGLATDTQYF. DNA for the CDR3: TGTGCCACCAAAGGACTAGCAACAGATACGCAGTATTTT. This chain links TRBV7-9 with TRBJ2-3; TRBD2 aligns across 8 bases. The junction had 6 bases not matched to a gene; V was cut back by 10 bases and J by 3 bases. Per germline, CDR1 SEHNR and CDR2 FQNEAQ (reference sequence). The CDR3 is 13 amino acids.